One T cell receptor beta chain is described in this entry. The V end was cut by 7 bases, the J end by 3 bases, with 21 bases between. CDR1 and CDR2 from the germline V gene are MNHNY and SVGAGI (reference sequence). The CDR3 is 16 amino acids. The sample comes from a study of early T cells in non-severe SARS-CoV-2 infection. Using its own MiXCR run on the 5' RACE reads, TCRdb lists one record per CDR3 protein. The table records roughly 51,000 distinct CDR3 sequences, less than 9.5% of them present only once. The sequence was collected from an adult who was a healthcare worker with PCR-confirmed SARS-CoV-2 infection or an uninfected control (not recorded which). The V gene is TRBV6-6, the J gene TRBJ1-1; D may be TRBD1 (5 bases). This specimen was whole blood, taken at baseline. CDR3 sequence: CASTLPAGRGDTEAFF. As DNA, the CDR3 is TGTGCCAGCACCCTACCGGCAGGAAGGGGAGACACTGAAGCTTTCTTT.